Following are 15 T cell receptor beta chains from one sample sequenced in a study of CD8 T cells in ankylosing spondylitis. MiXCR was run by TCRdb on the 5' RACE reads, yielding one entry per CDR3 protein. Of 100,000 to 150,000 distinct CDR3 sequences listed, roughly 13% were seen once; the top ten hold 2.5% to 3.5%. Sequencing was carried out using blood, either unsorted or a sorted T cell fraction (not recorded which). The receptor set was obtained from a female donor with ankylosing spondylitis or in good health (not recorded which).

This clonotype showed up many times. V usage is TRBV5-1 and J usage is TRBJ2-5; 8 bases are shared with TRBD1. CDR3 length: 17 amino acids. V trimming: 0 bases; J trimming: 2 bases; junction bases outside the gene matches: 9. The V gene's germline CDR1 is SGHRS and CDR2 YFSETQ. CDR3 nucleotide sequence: TGCGCCAGCAGCTTGGGCACCGGGACAGGAAAACAAGAGACCCAGTACTTC. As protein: CASSLGTGTGKQETQYF.

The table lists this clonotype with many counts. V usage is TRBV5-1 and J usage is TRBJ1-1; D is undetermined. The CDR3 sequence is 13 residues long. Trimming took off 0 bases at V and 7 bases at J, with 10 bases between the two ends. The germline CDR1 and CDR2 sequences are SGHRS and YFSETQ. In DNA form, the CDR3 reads TGCGCCAGCAGCTTGGCTCAGGAGGTTGAAGCTTTCTTT. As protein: CASSLAQEVEAFF. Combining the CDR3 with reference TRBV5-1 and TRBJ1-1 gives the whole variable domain KAGVTQTPRYLIKTRGQQVTLSCSPISGHRSVSWYQQTPGQGLQFLFEYFSETQRNKGNFPGRFSGRQFSNSRSEMNVSTLELGDSALYLCASSLAQEVEAFFGQGTRLTVV.

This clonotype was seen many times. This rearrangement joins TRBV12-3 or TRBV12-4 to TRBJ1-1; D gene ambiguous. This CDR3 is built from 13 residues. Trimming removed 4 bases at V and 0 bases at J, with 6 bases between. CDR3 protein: CASSSNMNTEAFF. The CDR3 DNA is TGTGCCAGCAGTTCTAATATGAACACTGAAGCTTTCTTT.

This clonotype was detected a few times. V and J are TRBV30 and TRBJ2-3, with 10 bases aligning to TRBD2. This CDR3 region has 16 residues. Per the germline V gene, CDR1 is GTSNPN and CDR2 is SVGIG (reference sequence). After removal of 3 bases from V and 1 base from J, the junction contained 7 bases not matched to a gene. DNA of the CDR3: TGTGCCTGGAGGGCAAAGGGGACTAGCGGCACAGATACGCAGTATTTT. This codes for CAWRAKGTSGTDTQYF.

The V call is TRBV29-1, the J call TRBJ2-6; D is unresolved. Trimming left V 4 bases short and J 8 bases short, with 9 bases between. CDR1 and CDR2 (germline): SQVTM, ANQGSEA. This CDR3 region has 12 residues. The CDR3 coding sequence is TGCAGCGTTGCAGGCCGGTCCAACGTCCTGACTTTC. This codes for CSVAGRSNVLTF.

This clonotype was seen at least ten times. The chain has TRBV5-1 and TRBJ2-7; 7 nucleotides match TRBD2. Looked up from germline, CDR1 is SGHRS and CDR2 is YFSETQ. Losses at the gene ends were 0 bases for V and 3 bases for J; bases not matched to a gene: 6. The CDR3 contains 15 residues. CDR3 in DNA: TGCGCCAGCAGCTTGGTTGGGGGAGGGAACTACGAGCAGTACTTC. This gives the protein CASSLVGGGNYEQYF.

CDR3 nucleotides: TGTGCCAGCAGCTCGGCGGGAGGGAAGGAGACCCAGTACTTC. This sequence encodes CASSSAGGKETQYF. The chain combines TRBV11-3 with TRBJ2-5; 9 nucleotides align to TRBD2. V shed 4 bases and J 5 bases; nucleotides not matched to a gene: 5. From germline, CDR1 is SGHNT and CDR2 YENEEA. The CDR3 contains 14 residues.

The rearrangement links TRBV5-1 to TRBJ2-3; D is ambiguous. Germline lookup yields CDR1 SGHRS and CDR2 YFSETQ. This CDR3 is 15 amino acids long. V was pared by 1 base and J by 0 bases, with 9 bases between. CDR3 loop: CASSLLITSTDTQYF. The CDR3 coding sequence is TGCGCCAGCAGCTTGCTGATTACTAGCACAGATACGCAGTATTTT.

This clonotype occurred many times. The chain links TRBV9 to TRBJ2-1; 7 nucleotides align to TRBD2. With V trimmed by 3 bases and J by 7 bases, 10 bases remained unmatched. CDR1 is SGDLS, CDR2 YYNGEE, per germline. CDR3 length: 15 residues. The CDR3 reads CASSAHPGTINEQFF. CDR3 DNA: TGTGCCAGCAGCGCGCACCCTGGGACTATTAATGAGCAGTTCTTC.

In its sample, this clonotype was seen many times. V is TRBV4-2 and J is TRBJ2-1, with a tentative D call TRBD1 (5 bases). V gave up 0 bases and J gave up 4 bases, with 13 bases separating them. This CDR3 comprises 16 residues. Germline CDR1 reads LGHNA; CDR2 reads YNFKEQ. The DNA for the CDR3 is TGTGCCAGCAGCCAAGAAGGGCAGGGCGCATACAATGAGCAGTTCTTC. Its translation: CASSQEGQGAYNEQFF.

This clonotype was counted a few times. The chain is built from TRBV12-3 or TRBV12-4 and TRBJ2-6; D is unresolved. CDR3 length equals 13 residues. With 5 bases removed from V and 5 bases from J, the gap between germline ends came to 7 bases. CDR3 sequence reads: CASSDKWANVLTF. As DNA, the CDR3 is TGTGCCAGCAGTGACAAATGGGCCAACGTCCTGACTTTC.

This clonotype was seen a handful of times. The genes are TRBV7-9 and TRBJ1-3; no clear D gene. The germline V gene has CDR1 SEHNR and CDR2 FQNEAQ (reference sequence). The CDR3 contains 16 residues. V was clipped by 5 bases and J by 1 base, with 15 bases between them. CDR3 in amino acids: CASSHLPLGSGNTIYF. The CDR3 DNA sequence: TGTGCCAGCAGCCATCTCCCGTTGGGGTCTGGAAACACCATATATTTT.

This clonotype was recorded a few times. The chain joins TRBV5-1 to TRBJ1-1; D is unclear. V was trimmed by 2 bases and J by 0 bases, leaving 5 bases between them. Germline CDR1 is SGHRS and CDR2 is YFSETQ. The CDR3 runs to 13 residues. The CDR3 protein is CASSLWMNTEAFF. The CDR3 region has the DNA TGCGCCAGCAGCTTATGGATGAACACTGAAGCTTTCTTT.

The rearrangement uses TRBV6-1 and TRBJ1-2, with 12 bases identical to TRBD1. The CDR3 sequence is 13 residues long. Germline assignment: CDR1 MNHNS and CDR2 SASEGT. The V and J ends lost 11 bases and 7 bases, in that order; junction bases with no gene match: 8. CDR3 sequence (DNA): TGTGCCTCACGAGGGACAGGGGGCGCTGGCTACACCTTC. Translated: CASRGTGGAGYTF.

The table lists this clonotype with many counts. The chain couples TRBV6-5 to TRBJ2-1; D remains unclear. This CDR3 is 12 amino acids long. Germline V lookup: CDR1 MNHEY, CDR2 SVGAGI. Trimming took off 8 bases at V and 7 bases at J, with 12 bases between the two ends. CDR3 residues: CASSTLTNEQFF. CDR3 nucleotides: TGTGCCAGCTCGACCTTAACTAATGAGCAGTTCTTC.